These 23 T cell receptor beta chains share one sample of origin, sequenced in a study of OX40 agonist ivuxolimab in advanced cancers. Here immunoSEQ multiplex PCR was the method, and the copy in TCRdb shows in-frame clones only, minus some. The table shows 65,000 to 80,000 clones, with over 80% occurring only once. The specimen was CD4+ or CD8+ T cells sorted from blood, collected in a trial of the OX40 agonist ivuxolimab. Every receptor here comes from an adult with an advanced solid tumor such as melanoma, head and neck, liver or kidney cancer.

The chain uses TRBV7-2 and TRBJ2-5; either TRBD1 or TRBD2 may fit D (6 bases each). The V gene lost 4 bases and the J gene lost 5 bases, with 14 bases spanning the gap. The germline V gene has CDR1 SGHTA and CDR2 FQGNSA. The CDR3 contains 14 residues. The chain's CDR3 is CASSWGAEEETQYF. CDR3 bases: TGTGCCAGCAGCTGGGGGGCCGAGGAGGAGACCCAGTACTTC.

The chain recombines TRBV20-1 with TRBJ2-7, with D possibly being TRBD2 (6 bases). This CDR3 contains 11 residues. V dropped 7 bases and J dropped 4 bases, with 11 bases sitting between them. CDR1 and CDR2 from the germline V gene are DFQATT and SNEGSKA (reference sequence). DNA of the CDR3: TGCAGTGTGGGGGGTCCGTACGAGCAGTACTTC. Protein product: CSVGGPYEQYF.

This clone is categorized as medium-sized (0.01 to 0.1%). The V and J genes are TRBV6-6 and TRBJ1-5; D possibly corresponds to TRBD1 (5 bases). V gave up 0 bases and J gave up 0 bases, with 9 bases separating them. The CDR3 totals 16 residues. CDR1 and CDR2 (germline): MNHNY, SVGAGI (reference sequence). Here the CDR3 DNA reads TGTGCCAGCAGTTACTCGAGGGACGGTAGCAATCAGCCCCAGCATTTT. It specifies CASSYSRDGSNQPQHF.

The chain has TRBV27 and TRBJ2-1; no reliable D call. The CDR3 has 11 residues. Per the germline V gene, CDR1 is MNHEY and CDR2 is SMNVEV (reference sequence). V was cut by 7 bases and J by 6 bases, with 7 bases left in between. The DNA for the CDR3 is TGTGCCAGCAATGGCGTCAATGAGCAGTTCTTC. Protein sequence: CASNGVNEQFF.

The chain joins TRBV19 to TRBJ2-5; tentative D call: TRBD2 (5 bases). Germline-derived CDR1 and CDR2 are LNHDA and SQIVND (reference sequence). Trimming removed 7 bases at V and 1 base at J, with 13 bases between. The CDR3 sequence is 14 residues long. In nucleotides, the CDR3 is TGTGCCAGTACCCCTCGGACTTTCCAAGAGACCCAGTACTTC. It specifies CASTPRTFQETQYF.

The chain combines TRBV7-2 with TRBJ1-5, with TRBD1 as a possible D gene (5 bases). V gave up 3 bases and J gave up 3 bases, with 12 bases separating them. Germline V lookup: CDR1 SGHTA, CDR2 FQGNSA. The CDR3 has 15 amino acids. CDR3 sequence (DNA): TGTGCCAGCAGCTTCGCCGACAGTATCAATCAGCCCCAGCATTTT. Its translation: CASSFADSINQPQHF.

The chain employs TRBV28 and TRBJ2-3; tentative D call: TRBD2 (6 bases). This CDR3 is built from 15 residues. The germline V gene encodes CDR1 MDHEN and CDR2 SYDVKM. The germline V and J ends were trimmed by 4 bases and 0 bases, with 11 bases remaining between them. CDR3 nucleotides: TGTGCCAGCAGTTCCATAGCGGATAGCACAGATACGCAGTATTTT. Its protein is CASSSIADSTDTQYF.

This chain uses TRBV28 with TRBJ1-5, with D possibly TRBD1 on 6 matching bases. V was clipped by 3 bases and J by 12 bases, with 9 bases between them. Per the germline V gene, CDR1 is MDHEN and CDR2 is SYDVKM. The CDR3 is made up of 11 amino acids. The CDR3 DNA follows: TGTGCCAGCAGTTTCCGACAGGTCCAGCATTTT. It encodes CASSFRQVQHF.

The chain is built from TRBV27 and TRBJ1-5, with D maybe TRBD1 (5 bases). This CDR3 region has 16 residues. V lost 2 bases to trimming and J lost 7 bases, with 18 bases between them. CDR1 and CDR2 (germline): MNHEY, SMNVEV (reference sequence). CDR3: CASSLVYGGIEQPQHF. The CDR3 region has the DNA TGTGCCAGCAGTTTAGTTTACGGGGGAATAGAGCAGCCCCAGCATTTT.

J is TRBJ2-1 and V is TRBV4-1, with 10 positions matching TRBD2. After removal of 8 bases from V and 7 bases from J, the junction contained 8 bases not matched to a gene. The length of the CDR3 is 14 residues. Germline assignment: CDR1 MGHRA and CDR2 YSYEKL. The chain's CDR3 is CASSSGSFVNEQFF. The CDR3 region has the DNA TGCGCCAGCTCTAGCGGGAGTTTTGTTAATGAGCAGTTCTTC.

This chain uses TRBV13 with TRBJ2-2; the D gene is possibly TRBD1 (7 bases). This CDR3 region has 14 residues. V lost 4 bases, J lost 6 bases, and 12 bases lay in between. Germline CDR1 is PRHDT and CDR2 is FYEKMQ (reference sequence). The CDR3, as DNA: TGTGCCAGCAGCTCAGGGGGACTCGCCGGGGAGCTGTTTTTT. The encoded protein is CASSSGGLAGELFF.

The chain combines TRBV7-9 with TRBJ2-1; D is ambiguous. Germline V gives CDR1 SEHNR, CDR2 FQNEAQ (reference sequence). Deletions cut 5 bases from V and 0 bases from J, with 14 bases between. The CDR3 has 16 residues. CDR3 protein: CASSPPTSSSYNEQFF. CDR3 DNA: TGTGCCAGCAGCCCCCCCACCTCTAGCTCCTACAATGAGCAGTTCTTC.

The chain uses TRBV5-6 and TRBJ2-7; D possibly corresponds to TRBD2 (6 bases). The CDR3 covers 15 residues. Trimming removed 4 bases from V and 3 bases from J, with 17 bases in between. Germline values: CDR1 SGHDT, CDR2 YYEEEE. CDR3 protein: CASSLDYDPIYEQYF. The CDR3 DNA reads TGTGCCAGCAGCCTGGACTACGACCCGATCTACGAGCAGTACTTC.

The V call is TRBV28, the J call TRBJ2-7; the D call may be TRBD1 or TRBD2 (5 bases each). The germline gives CDR1 MDHEN, CDR2 SYDVKM. Trimming stripped 6 bases from V and 6 bases from J, with 15 bases between. The CDR3 is made up of 13 amino acids. The chain's CDR3 is CASSPGIGAEQYF. CDR3 DNA: TGTGCCAGCAGCCCCGGGATCGGGGCCGAGCAGTACTTC.

This chain links TRBV28 with TRBJ1-5; possible D gene TRBD1, 6 bases. The CDR3 totals 15 residues. Trimming shortened V by 6 bases and J by 5 bases, and 17 bases separated the two germline ends. The germline gives CDR1 MDHEN, CDR2 SYDVKM. This chain's CDR3 is CASSKPGTNDQPQHF. CDR3 in DNA: TGTGCCAGCAGCAAACCCGGGACAAATGATCAGCCCCAGCATTTT. The full variable domain, rest sourced from reference TRBV28 and TRBJ1-5, is DVKVTQSSRYLVKRTGEKVFLECVQDMDHENMFWYRQDPGLGLRLIYFSYDVKMKEKGDIPEGYSVSREKKERFSLILESASTNQTSMYLCASSKPGTNDQPQHFGDGTRLSIL.

The chain is built from TRBV4-3 and TRBJ1-1; no firm D call. Germline V gene sequence: CDR1 LGHNA, CDR2 YSLEER. V lost 1 base and J lost 4, with 7 bases in between. The CDR3 length is 13 residues. The CDR3 region has the DNA TGCGCCAGCAGCCAAGTGGTCGGCACTGAAGCTTTCTTT. Translated: CASSQVVGTEAFF.

The genes are TRBV21-1 and TRBJ2-5. Near its end, the DNA agrees better with TRBJ2-7, so the J call may be wrong. TRBV21-1 is noted as a pseudogene. This CDR3 region has 15 residues. CDR3 in DNA: TGTGCCAGCAGCAAAGGTAGGGACCGCTCCTACGAGCAGTACTTC. Protein product: CASSKGRDRSYEQYF.

The V gene is TRBV19, the J gene TRBJ2-2; D is unclear. Trimming left V 10 bases short and J 6 bases short, with 12 bases between. The CDR3 extends over 12 amino acids. Germline CDR1 LNHDA, CDR2 SQIVND (reference sequence). CDR3 loop: CATLRGAGELFF. The CDR3 DNA reads TGTGCCACTCTCCGAGGAGCCGGGGAGCTGTTTTTT.

J is TRBJ2-7 and V is TRBV7-3, with D possibly matching TRBD2 (6 bases). Between the trimmed V and J ends, which lost 2 bases and 3 bases, there was a span of 11 bases. The length of the CDR3 is 14 residues. CDR1 SGHTA and CDR2 FQGTGA come from the germline V gene. CDR3 sequence (DNA): TGTGCCAGCAGCTTATCCGGGAGAGGCTACGAGCAGTACTTC. Translated: CASSLSGRGYEQYF.

The chain combines TRBV5-4 with TRBJ2-6; D remains unclear. The CDR3 is 12 amino acids. CDR1 and CDR2 (germline): SGHNT, YYREEE (reference sequence). V dropped 3 bases and J dropped 2 bases, with 0 bases sitting between them. The DNA of the CDR3 is TGTGCCAGCAGCTCTGGGGCCAACGTCCTGACTTTC. Protein product: CASSSGANVLTF.

The chain has TRBV6-6 and TRBJ1-5; 7 positions agree with TRBD1. The CDR3 is made up of 14 amino acids. Per germline, CDR1 MNHNY and CDR2 SVGAGI (reference sequence). The trim removed 5 bases at V and 2 bases at J, leaving 3 bases unmatched. CDR3 sequence (DNA): TGTGCCAGCAGTCGGGACAGTCGCAATCAGCCCCAGCATTTT. It codes for CASSRDSRNQPQHF.

The chain combines TRBV9 with TRBJ2-7; 11 bases line up with TRBD2. J was trimmed by 1 base and V by 3 bases; bases with no gene match: 3. The germline gives CDR1 SGDLS, CDR2 YYNGEE. The CDR3 extends over 15 amino acids. CDR3 residues: CASSALAGGSYEQYF. The CDR3 bases are TGTGCCAGCAGCGCCCTAGCGGGAGGTTCCTACGAGCAGTACTTC. The variable domain in full, completed from reference TRBV9 and TRBJ2-7, reads DSGVTQTPKHLITATGQRVTLRCSPRSGDLSVYWYQQSLDQGLQFLIQYYNGEERAKGNILERFSAQQFPDLHSELNLSSLELGDSALYFCASSALAGGSYEQYFGPGTRLTVT.

J is TRBJ2-1 and V is TRBV9, with a possible D match to TRBD2 (6 bases). This CDR3 has 15 residues. The germline gives CDR1 SGDLS, CDR2 YYNGEE. Trimming took 3 bases from V and 0 from J, leaving 10 bases between them. Here the CDR3 DNA reads TGTGCCAGCAGCGGTAGCGGACCCTCCTACAATGAGCAGTTCTTC. This translates into CASSGSGPSYNEQFF.